Given below is one T cell receptor (beta chain) in context. This entry is derived from a study of patients and donors after allogeneic stem cell transplantation. Germline values: CDR1 LGHNA, CDR2 YNFKEQ. This CDR3 region has 16 residues. After removal of 6 bases from V and 4 bases from J, the junction contained 9 bases not matched to a gene. Via MiXCR, TCRdb re-called the RT-PCR reads, giving one row per CDR3 protein. The sample has 800,000 to 1,000,000 distinct CDR3 sequences, about 20% seen once. The receptor was derived from a human donor who was either an allogeneic HSCT recipient or a stem cell or donor lymphocyte infusion donor (not recorded which). It is not recorded whose cells these are; they may come from a transplant donor. The J gene is TRBJ2-2, the V gene TRBV4-2; 9 bases match TRBD1. What was sequenced was blood, either unsorted or a sorted T cell fraction (not recorded which). The CDR3 protein is CASRRQGGVGTGELFF. The CDR3 DNA sequence: TGTGCCAGCAGAAGACAGGGGGGTGTCGGCACCGGGGAGCTGTTTTTT.